This T cell receptor beta chain was found in a study of shared clonotypes between healthy human individuals. Comment on this clone: Distinct nucleotide sequences in the sample also encode this CDR3.

The data were produced by immunoSEQ multiplex PCR, yet TCRdb's version contains in-frame clones alone and is incomplete. The table includes under 750,000 clones, roughly 72% detected once. The length of the CDR3 is 13 residues. The V end lost 3 bases, the J end lost 5 bases, and 7 bases lay between the germline ends. The germline V gene has CDR1 MGHRA and CDR2 YSYEKL. Sequencing input: memory CD4+ T cells sorted from blood. Subset indicated: CD45RA-negative fraction. The sequence came from a woman in her 30s in good health. The chain combines TRBV4-1 with TRBJ1-4; TRBD1 might be the D (5 bases). The CDR3 nucleotides read TGCGCCAGCAGCCAGACAGAGAATGAAAAACTGTTTTTT. Amino acid sequence: CASSQTENEKLFF.